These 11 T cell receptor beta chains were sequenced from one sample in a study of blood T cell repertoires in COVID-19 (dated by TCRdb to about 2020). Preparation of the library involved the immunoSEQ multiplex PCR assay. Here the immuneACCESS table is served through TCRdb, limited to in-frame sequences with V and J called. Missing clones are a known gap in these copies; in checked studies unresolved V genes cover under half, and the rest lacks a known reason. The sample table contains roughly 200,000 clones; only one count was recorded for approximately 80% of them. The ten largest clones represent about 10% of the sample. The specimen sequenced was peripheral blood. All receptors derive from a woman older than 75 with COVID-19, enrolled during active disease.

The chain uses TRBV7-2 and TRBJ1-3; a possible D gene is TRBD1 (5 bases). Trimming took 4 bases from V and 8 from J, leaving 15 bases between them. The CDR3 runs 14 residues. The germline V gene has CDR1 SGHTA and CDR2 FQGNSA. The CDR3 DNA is TGTGCCAGCAGCTCCATGGGGCAGGCGGACACCATATATTTT. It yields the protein CASSSMGQADTIYF. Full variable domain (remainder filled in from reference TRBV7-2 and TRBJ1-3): GAGVSQSPSNKVTEKGKDVELRCDPISGHTALYWYRQSLGQGLEFLIYFQGNSAPDKSGLPSDRFSAERTGGSVSTLTIQRTQQEDSAVYLCASSSMGQADTIYFGEGSWLTVV.

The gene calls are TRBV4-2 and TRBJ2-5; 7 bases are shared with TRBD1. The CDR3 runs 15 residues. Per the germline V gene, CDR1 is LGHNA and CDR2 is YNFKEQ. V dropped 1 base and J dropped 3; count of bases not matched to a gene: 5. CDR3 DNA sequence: TGTGCCAGCAGCCAAGGGGTCGACAGGGAAGAGACCCAGTACTTC. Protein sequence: CASSQGVDREETQYF.

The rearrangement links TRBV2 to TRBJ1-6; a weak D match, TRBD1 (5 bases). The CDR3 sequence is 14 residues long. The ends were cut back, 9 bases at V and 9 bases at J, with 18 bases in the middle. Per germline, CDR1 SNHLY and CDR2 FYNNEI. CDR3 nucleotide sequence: TGTGCCAGTAATTGGGGGGACCAGGGTTCACCCCTCCACTTT. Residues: CASNWGDQGSPLHF.

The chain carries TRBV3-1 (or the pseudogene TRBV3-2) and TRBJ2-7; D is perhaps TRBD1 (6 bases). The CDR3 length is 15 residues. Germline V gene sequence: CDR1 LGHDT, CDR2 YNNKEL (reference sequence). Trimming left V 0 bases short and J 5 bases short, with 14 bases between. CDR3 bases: TGTGCCAGCAGCCAAGATTGGGGGCGAGGCCACGAGCAGTACTTC. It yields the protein CASSQDWGRGHEQYF.

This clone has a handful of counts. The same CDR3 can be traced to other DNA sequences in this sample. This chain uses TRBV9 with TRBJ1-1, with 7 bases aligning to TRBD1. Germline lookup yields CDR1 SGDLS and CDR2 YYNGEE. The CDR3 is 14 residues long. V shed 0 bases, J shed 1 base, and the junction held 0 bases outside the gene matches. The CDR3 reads CASSVGTGNTEAFF. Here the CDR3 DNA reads TGTGCCAGCAGCGTAGGGACAGGGAACACTGAAGCTTTCTTT.

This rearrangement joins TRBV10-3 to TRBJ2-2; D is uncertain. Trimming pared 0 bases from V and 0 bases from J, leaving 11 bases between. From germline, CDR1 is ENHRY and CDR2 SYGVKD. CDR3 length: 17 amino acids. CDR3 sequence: CAISESLVAANTGELFF. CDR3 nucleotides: TGTGCCATCAGTGAGTCATTGGTAGCAGCGAACACCGGGGAGCTGTTTTTT.

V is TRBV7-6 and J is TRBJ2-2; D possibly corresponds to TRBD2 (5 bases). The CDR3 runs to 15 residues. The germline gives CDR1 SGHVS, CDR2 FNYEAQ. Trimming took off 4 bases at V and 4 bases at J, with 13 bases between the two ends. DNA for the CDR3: TGTGCCAGCAGCTCGGGGTTTTCTGGCACCGGGGAGCTGTTTTTT. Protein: CASSSGFSGTGELFF.

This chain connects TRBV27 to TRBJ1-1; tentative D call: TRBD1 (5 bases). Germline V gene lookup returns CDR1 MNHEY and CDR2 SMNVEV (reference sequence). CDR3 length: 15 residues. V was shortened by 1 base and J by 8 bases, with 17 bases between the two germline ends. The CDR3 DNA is TGTGCCAGCAGTTTATGGGTAGGCGGGGCGAAGGAAGCTTTCTTT. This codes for CASSLWVGGAKEAFF.

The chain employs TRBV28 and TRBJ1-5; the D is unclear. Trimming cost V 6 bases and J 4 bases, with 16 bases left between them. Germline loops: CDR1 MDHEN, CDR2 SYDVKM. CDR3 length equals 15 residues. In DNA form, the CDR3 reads TGTGCCAGCAGCCCCCCCCCGGGGATTAATCAGCCCCAGCATTTT. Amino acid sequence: CASSPPPGINQPQHF. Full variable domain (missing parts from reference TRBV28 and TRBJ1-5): DVKVTQSSRYLVKRTGEKVFLECVQDMDHENMFWYRQDPGLGLRLIYFSYDVKMKEKGDIPEGYSVSREKKERFSLILESASTNQTSMYLCASSPPPGINQPQHFGDGTRLSIL.

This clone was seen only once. Here the CDR3 reads CASSDRGRGLGELFF. As DNA, the CDR3 is TGTGCCAGCAGCGACCGGGGCAGGGGGCTCGGGGAGCTGTTTTTT. The rearrangement uses TRBV9 and TRBJ2-2; 8 bases line up with TRBD1. V shed 3 bases and J 7 bases; nucleotides not matched to a gene: 8. Per germline, CDR1 SGDLS and CDR2 YYNGEE. CDR3 size: 15 residues.

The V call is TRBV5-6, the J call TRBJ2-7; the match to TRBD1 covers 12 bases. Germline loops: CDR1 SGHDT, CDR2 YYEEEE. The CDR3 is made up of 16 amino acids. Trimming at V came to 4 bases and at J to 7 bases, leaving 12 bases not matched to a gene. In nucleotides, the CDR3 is TGTGCCAGCAGCATACCGGGACAGGGGGCGGAAGGAGAGCAGTACTTC. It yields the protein CASSIPGQGAEGEQYF.